This T cell receptor beta chain was captured in a study of metastatic and nonmetastatic thyroid tumors. With MiXCR, TCRdb called clones anew from the PCR reads. Altogether roughly 35,000 clones are present, 17% being singletons, with the ten largest covering around 6.6%. All patients were untreated before thyroid surgery. The J segment lost 6 bases and the V segment lost 3 bases, leaving 6 bases of the junction unmatched. CDR3 size: 14 residues. Per germline, CDR1 KGHSH and CDR2 LQKENI. At least ten counts were recorded for this clone. The sequence was obtained from a female donor with papillary thyroid cancer or a benign thyroid nodule (not recorded which). Some clones in this sample may be carry-over from other donors' samples. V and J are TRBV18 and TRBJ2-7; TRBD1 matches 9 bases. Sequenced input: blood. The CDR3, as DNA: TGTGCCAGCTCACCCGGGACAGGGTACATCGAGCAGTACTTC. Translation: CASSPGTGYIEQYF.